The entry below describes one TCR beta chain. The CDR3 is 14 residues long. Data came from immunoSEQ multiplex PCR; TCRdb stores just in-frame clones and leaves some out. This table has about 73,000 clones, roughly nine tenths appearing once. This sample is drawn from a study of blood T cell repertoires in COVID-19. The receptor was isolated from an elderly man with acute or convalescent COVID-19. The source material was peripheral blood. This chain joins TRBV21-1 and TRBJ2-7; the D call TRBD2 from the table was never checked on the DNA. TRBV21-1 is a listed pseudogene. CDR3 in DNA: TGTGCCGGCACCGGGACTCGAAAGACCCACGAGCAGTACTTC. This codes for CAGTGTRKTHEQYF.